Included here is one T cell receptor beta chain sequence, with context. Its antigen is undetermined. As for the cDNA, it was generated by 5'RACE with 10-nucleotide random UMIs. TCRdb re-called the 5' RACE reads with MiXCR, one entry per CDR3 protein. The sample includes some 68,000 distinct CDR3 sequences, about 13% of them seen just once. The sample comes from a study of neurological immune-mediated disorders. V was shortened by 4 bases and J by 2 bases, with 6 bases between the two germline ends. The germline gives CDR1 MGHDK, CDR2 SYGVNS. This CDR3 has 12 residues. Study-wide findings and caveats: The greatest degree of TCR clonal expansion was observed in HTLV-1-associated myelopathy, with the lowest in multiple sclerosis, below that of healthy controls. None of the CDR3 amino acid sequences found in expanded clones was shared across subjects. This suggests that the TCR-beta repertoires were private in all groups.

Time point described: longitudinal time-point 1 (baseline). The sequence was obtained from a female donor with HTLV-1-associated myelopathy (HAM/TSP). V is TRBV25-1 and J is TRBJ2-7; D call uncertain. Sequences were obtained from PBMCs. Written as DNA, the CDR3 is TGTGCCAGCAGTGCACAGACCTACGAGCAGTACTTC. Its protein is CASSAQTYEQYF.